These T cell receptor beta chains were read from a single sample in a study of T cells after yellow fever vaccination. TCRdb fed the 5' RACE reads into MiXCR, producing one record per CDR3 protein. Among around 310,000 distinct CDR3 sequences listed, more than 8.5% were seen once. This sample comprised PBMCs, obtained on the day of the first yellow fever vaccination. These receptors came from a man aged 18-30 years who received the YFV17D yellow fever vaccine. The CDR3 runs from the conserved cysteine through the conserved F or W. D genes are given only for firm matches. Clone size is stated in some rows and not others, as once, few, many or a class when expanded.

size: .
J: TRBJ2-1
D: TRBD2
V: TRBV6-1
CDR3: CASSPSGGADEQFF
DNA: TGTGCCAGCAGCCCTAGCGGGGGGGCCGATGAGCAGTTCTTC

size: .
J: TRBJ2-1
D: TRBD2
V: TRBV7-9
CDR3: CASSLSTLAGGNNEQFF
DNA: TGTGCCAGCAGCCTATCTACACTAGCGGGGGGAAACAATGAGCAGTTCTTC

size: .
J: TRBJ2-5
D: .
V: TRBV20-1
CDR3: CSAPAGAETQYF
DNA: TGCAGTGCACCGGCCGGGGCAGAGACCCAGTACTTC

size: few
J: TRBJ2-5
D: .
V: TRBV4-3
CDR3: CASSQDPGAGETQYF
DNA: TGCGCCAGCAGCCAAGACCCGGGGGCAGGGGAGACCCAGTACTTC

size: .
J: TRBJ2-4
D: TRBD2
V: TRBV12-3/TRBV12-4
CDR3: CASSPSGGVAKNIQYF
DNA: TGTGCCAGCAGTCCTAGCGGGGGGGTCGCCAAAAACATTCAGTACTTC

size: .
J: TRBJ2-5
D: TRBD2
V: TRBV7-8
CDR3: CASRLTGGQETQYF
DNA: TGTGCCAGCAGGTTAACGGGAGGGCAAGAGACCCAGTACTTC

size: .
J: TRBJ1-3
D: .
V: TRBV5-1
CDR3: CATRPAPVSGNTIYF
DNA: TGCGCCACCAGGCCTGCGCCGGTGTCCGGAAACACCATATATTTT

size: .
J: TRBJ1-5
D: .
V: TRBV6-5
CDR3: CASSYSYGDQPQHF
DNA: TGTGCCAGCAGTTACTCGTACGGCGATCAGCCCCAGCATTTT

size: .
J: TRBJ1-4
D: .
V: TRBV4-2
CDR3: CASSQGNTDPNEKLFF
DNA: TGTGCCAGCAGCCAAGGGAACACTGATCCTAATGAAAAACTGTTTTTT

size: .
J: TRBJ1-6
D: .
V: TRBV4-2
CDR3: CAISLGPGHPAYSPLHF
DNA: TGTGCCATCAGCCTCGGGCCCGGACATCCTGCGTATTCACCCCTCCACTTT

size: .
J: TRBJ2-3
D: .
V: TRBV25-1
CDR3: CASSESIRGPDTQYF
DNA: TGTGCCAGCAGTGAATCGATCAGAGGGCCAGATACGCAGTATTTT

size: few
J: TRBJ2-5
D: TRBD2
V: TRBV4-1
CDR3: CASSQEPGLGQETQYF
DNA: TGCGCCAGCAGCCAAGAACCGGGACTAGGGCAAGAGACCCAGTACTTC

size: many
J: TRBJ1-2
D: .
V: TRBV29-1
CDR3: CSVEAAGDYYGYTF
DNA: TGCAGCGTTGAAGCGGCAGGGGATTACTATGGCTACACCTTC

size: many
J: TRBJ1-4
D: .
V: TRBV15
CDR3: CATSREKNEKLFF
DNA: TGTGCCACCAGCAGAGAAAAGAATGAAAAACTGTTTTTT

size: few
J: TRBJ2-1
D: TRBD1
V: TRBV24-1
CDR3: CATSDSSGTGAHNEQFF
DNA: TGTGCCACCAGTGATTCGTCAGGGACAGGGGCCCACAATGAGCAGTTCTTC

size: few
J: TRBJ2-2
D: .
V: TRBV12-3/TRBV12-4
CDR3: CASSFQENGELFF
DNA: TGTGCCAGCAGTTTTCAGGAGAACGGGGAGCTGTTTTTT

size: many
J: TRBJ2-2
D: .
V: TRBV4-2
CDR3: CASSQVEGNTGELFF
DNA: TGTGCCAGCAGCCAAGTGGAGGGGAACACCGGGGAGCTGTTTTTT